The source of this T cell receptor (beta chain) is a study of T cells in Graves' hyperthyroidism and ophthalmopathy. Turning to the study itself: The blood sample was taken at first diagnosis, before treatment began.

Germline CDR1 reads SNHLY; CDR2 reads FYNNEI. V lost 10 bases and J lost 2; bases outside the gene matches: 6. The CDR3 has 13 residues. This clonotype was detected ten times or more. Antigen specificity is unknown. Amplified TCR beta CDR3 regions came from RNA transcripts. During a first-round RT-PCR of the TCR CDR3, the HTBI primer set was used. TCRdb processed the multiplex PCR reads anew with MiXCR; each CDR3 protein has one entry. The data contain roughly 700,000 distinct CDR3 sequences, approximately 14% of them singletons. Overall study findings and caveats: Blood samples included most of the expanded thyroid clonotypes exceeding 0.001. Model output signaled ophthalmopathy a median 6.5 months ahead of onset.

The specimen sequenced was blood. This sequence originates from a woman aged 18-35 years with Graves' hyperthyroidism. The chain has TRBV2 and TRBJ2-3; 7 nucleotides agree with TRBD1. In nucleotides, the CDR3 is TGTGCCATTAACAGGGGAAACACAGATACGCAGTATTTT. It translates to CAINRGNTDTQYF.